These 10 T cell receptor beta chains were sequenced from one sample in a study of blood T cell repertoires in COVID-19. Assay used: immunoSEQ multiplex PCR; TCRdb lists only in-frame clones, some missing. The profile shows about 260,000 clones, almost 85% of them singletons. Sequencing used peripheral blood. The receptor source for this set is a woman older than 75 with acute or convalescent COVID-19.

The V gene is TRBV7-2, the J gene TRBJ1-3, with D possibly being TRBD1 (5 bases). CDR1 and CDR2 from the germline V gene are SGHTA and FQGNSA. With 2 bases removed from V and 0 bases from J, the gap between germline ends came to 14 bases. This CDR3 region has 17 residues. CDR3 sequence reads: CASSLSGRRGSGNTIYF. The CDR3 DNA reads TGTGCCAGCAGCTTATCGGGCAGGAGGGGCTCTGGAAACACCATATATTTT.

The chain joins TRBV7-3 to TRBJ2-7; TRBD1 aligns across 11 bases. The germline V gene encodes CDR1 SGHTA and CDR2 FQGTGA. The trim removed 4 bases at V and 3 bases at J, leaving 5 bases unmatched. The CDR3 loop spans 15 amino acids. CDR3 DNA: TGTGCCAGCAGCTCGACCGGGACAGGGGGCTACGAGCAGTACTTC. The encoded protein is CASSSTGTGGYEQYF.

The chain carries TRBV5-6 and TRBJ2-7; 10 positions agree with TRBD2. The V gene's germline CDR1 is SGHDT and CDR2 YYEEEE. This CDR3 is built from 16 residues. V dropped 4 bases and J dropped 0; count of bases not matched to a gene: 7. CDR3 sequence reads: CASSGGLAVPSYEQYF. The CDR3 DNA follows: TGTGCCAGCAGCGGCGGACTAGCGGTTCCCTCCTACGAGCAGTACTTC.

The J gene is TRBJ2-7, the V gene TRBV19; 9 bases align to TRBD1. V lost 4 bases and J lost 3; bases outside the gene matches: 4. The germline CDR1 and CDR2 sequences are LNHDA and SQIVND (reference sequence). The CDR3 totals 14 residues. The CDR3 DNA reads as TGTGCCAGTAGTACCGGGACAGGGCGCTACGAGCAGTACTTC. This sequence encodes CASSTGTGRYEQYF.

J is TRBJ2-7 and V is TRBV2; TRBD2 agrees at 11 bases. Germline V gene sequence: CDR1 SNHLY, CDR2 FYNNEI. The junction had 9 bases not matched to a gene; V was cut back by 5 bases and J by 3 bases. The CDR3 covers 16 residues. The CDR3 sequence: CASSLPMTSGDYEQYF. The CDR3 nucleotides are TGTGCCAGCAGTCTTCCGATGACTAGCGGGGACTACGAGCAGTACTTC.

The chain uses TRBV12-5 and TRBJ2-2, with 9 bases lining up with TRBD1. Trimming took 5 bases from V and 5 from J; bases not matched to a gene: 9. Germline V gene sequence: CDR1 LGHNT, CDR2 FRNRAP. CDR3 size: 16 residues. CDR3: CASGNYRGRTTGELFF. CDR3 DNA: TGTGCTAGTGGTAACTACAGGGGGCGAACGACCGGGGAGCTGTTTTTT.

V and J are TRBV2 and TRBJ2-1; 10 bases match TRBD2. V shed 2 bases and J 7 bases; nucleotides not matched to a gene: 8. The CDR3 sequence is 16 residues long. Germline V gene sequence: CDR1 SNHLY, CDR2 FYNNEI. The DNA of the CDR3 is TGTGCCAGCAGTGAAACTCTAGCGGGAGTTCGGAATGAGCAGTTCTTC. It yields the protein CASSETLAGVRNEQFF.

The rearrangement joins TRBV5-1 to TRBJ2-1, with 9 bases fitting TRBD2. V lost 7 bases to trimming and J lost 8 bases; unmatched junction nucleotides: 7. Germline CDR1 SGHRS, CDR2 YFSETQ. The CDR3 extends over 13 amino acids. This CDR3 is CASWSGGLDEQFF. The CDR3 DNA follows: TGCGCCAGCTGGAGCGGGGGGTTGGATGAGCAGTTCTTC.

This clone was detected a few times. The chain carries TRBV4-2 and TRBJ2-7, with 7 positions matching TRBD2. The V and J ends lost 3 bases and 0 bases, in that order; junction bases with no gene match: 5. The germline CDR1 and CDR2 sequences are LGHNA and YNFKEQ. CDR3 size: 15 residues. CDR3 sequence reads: CASSHGSGNSYEQYF. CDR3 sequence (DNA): TGTGCCAGCAGCCACGGAAGCGGGAACTCCTACGAGCAGTACTTC.

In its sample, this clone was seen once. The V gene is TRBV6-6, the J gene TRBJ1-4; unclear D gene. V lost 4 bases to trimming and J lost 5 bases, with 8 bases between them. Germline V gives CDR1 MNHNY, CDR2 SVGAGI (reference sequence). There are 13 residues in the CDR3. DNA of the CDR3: TGTGCCAGCAGTTCTGCGGAGAATGAAAAACTGTTTTTT. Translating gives CASSSAENEKLFF.